The 22 T cell receptor beta chains listed next were all sequenced from one sample in a study of T cell changes during pregnancy in multiple sclerosis. Some clones are missing from TCRdb's copy, which holds only in-frame ones; the method was immunoSEQ multiplex PCR. The sample shows about 64,000 clones, roughly 89% of them seen only once. Here the sequenced sample was peripheral blood, taken in the second trimester of pregnancy. The receptors here all came from a female donor with multiple sclerosis, enrolled in a pregnancy study.

The chain couples TRBV30 to TRBJ1-1, with TRBD1 identical over 9 bases. The CDR3 length is 12 residues. Germline V lookup: CDR1 GTSNPN, CDR2 SVGIG (reference sequence). V lost 6 bases to trimming and J lost 10 bases; unmatched junction nucleotides: 9. CDR3 coding DNA: TGTGCCTGCCGCGGACAGGGGCGGGTAGCTTTCTTT. It translates to CACRGQGRVAFF.

The V and J genes are TRBV27 and TRBJ2-1; 7 bases agree with TRBD1. Germline V gene sequence: CDR1 MNHEY, CDR2 SMNVEV (reference sequence). The CDR3 is 15 amino acids. The V segment lost 3 bases and the J segment 2 bases; nucleotides outside the gene matches: 4. Written as DNA, the CDR3 is TGTGCCAGCAGTTTGGGACAGACAACCTACAATGAGCAGTTCTTC. Protein: CASSLGQTTYNEQFF.

This clone was counted many times. The identical CDR3 is also encoded by other nucleotide sequences in the sample. This chain joins TRBV27 and TRBJ1-2, with TRBD1 identical over 11 bases. The germline V gene encodes CDR1 MNHEY and CDR2 SMNVEV (reference sequence). Trimming at V came to 8 bases and at J to 8 bases, leaving 7 bases not matched to a gene. The CDR3 sequence is 13 residues long. The CDR3 nucleotides read TGTGCCAGCCCTGAGGACAGGGGGCACGGCTACACCTTC. Translated, it gives CASPEDRGHGYTF.

This clone occurred once. The chain recombines TRBV4-2 with TRBJ1-1; D gene unclear. The V end was cut by 0 bases, the J end by 7 bases, with 21 bases between. This CDR3 has 17 amino acids. Germline V gene lookup returns CDR1 LGHNA and CDR2 YNFKEQ. CDR3 amino acids: CASSQDIADTYPVEAFF. The CDR3 DNA sequence: TGTGCCAGCAGCCAAGACATCGCCGACACCTACCCTGTTGAAGCTTTCTTT.

This clone was found once. The chain combines TRBV7-9 with TRBJ2-7; D is perhaps TRBD1 (6 bases). The CDR3 is made up of 14 amino acids. Trimming shortened V by 2 bases and J by 0 bases, and 8 bases separated the two germline ends. In germline, CDR1 is SEHNR, CDR2 FQNEAQ (reference sequence). CDR3 in amino acids: CASSLLTGSYEQYF. The CDR3 nucleotides are TGTGCCAGCAGCTTATTGACAGGCTCCTACGAGCAGTACTTC.

CDR3 DNA sequence: TGTGCCAGCAGCAATCGCGGGACAGGGACCGGAAACACCATATATTTT. Its protein product is CASSNRGTGTGNTIYF. This rearrangement joins TRBV13 to TRBJ1-3, with TRBD1 matching over 9 bases. The CDR3 totals 16 residues. V gave up 5 bases and J gave up 4 bases; unmatched junction bases: 9. The germline gives CDR1 PRHDT, CDR2 FYEKMQ (reference sequence).

The gene calls are TRBV5-6 and TRBJ2-7, with 7 bases fitting TRBD1. Unmatched junction bases numbered 7, after V lost 4 bases and J lost 0 bases. There are 15 residues in the CDR3. Germline V CDR1 and CDR2: SGHDT, YYEEEE. The CDR3 DNA is TGTGCCAGCAGCCAAGACAGGGCCCGCTCCTACGAGCAGTACTTC. It translates to CASSQDRARSYEQYF.

This clone was recorded a few times. This chain connects TRBV28 to TRBJ2-7, with D tentatively TRBD1 (5 bases). The V end lost 7 bases, the J end lost 2 bases, and 15 bases lay between the germline ends. There are 14 residues in the CDR3. The germline V gene has CDR1 MDHEN and CDR2 SYDVKM. CDR3 coding DNA: TGTGCCAGCAATATCCAGGGCAGGACCTACGAGCAGTACTTC. This sequence encodes CASNIQGRTYEQYF.

This sequence joins TRBV11-2 and TRBJ2-1, with unresolved D. Germline V gene data show CDR1 as SGHAT and CDR2 as FQNNGV. V lost 1 base, J lost 4 bases, and 11 bases lay in between. This CDR3 is built from 15 residues. Written as DNA, the CDR3 is TGTGCCAGCAGCTTAGTGCCGGGTTCTTACAATGAGCAGTTCTTC. This encodes CASSLVPGSYNEQFF.

This clone was counted a single time. The chain is built from TRBV6-5 and TRBJ2-7, with D maybe TRBD1 (6 bases). Germline assignment: CDR1 MNHEY and CDR2 SVGAGI. The CDR3 is 14 amino acids. With 10 bases removed from V and 1 base from J, the gap between germline ends came to 17 bases. The CDR3 sequence: CATPGQGLSYEQYF. The CDR3 coding sequence is TGTGCCACACCTGGGCAGGGGTTGTCCTACGAGCAGTACTTC.

This clone was counted between two and nine times. The chain combines TRBV10-1 with TRBJ2-7; 9 bases align to TRBD1. V trimming: 6 bases; J trimming: 6 bases; junction bases outside the gene matches: 12. CDR3 size: 15 residues. CDR1 and CDR2 from the germline V gene are WNHNN and SYGVQD (reference sequence). As DNA, the CDR3 is TGCGCCAGCAGCCCAGCCCCCGGGACAGGGATCGAGCAGTACTTC. Translating it yields CASSPAPGTGIEQYF.

This chain connects TRBV10-3 to TRBJ1-1; 7 bases fit TRBD1. From germline, CDR1 is ENHRY and CDR2 SYGVKD. The length of the CDR3 is 12 residues. Trimming cost V 8 bases and J 8 bases; bases outside gene matches: 8. CDR3 nucleotides: TGTGCCATCCGACCCCCGGGACAGGAAGCTTTCTTT. This translates into CAIRPPGQEAFF.

This clone has only a few counts. V gene TRBV7-9 combines with J gene TRBJ2-5, with 13 bases that match TRBD2. With 5 bases clipped from V and 2 bases from J, the junction kept 14 bases outside the gene matches. The germline gives CDR1 SEHNR, CDR2 FQNEAQ (reference sequence). CDR3 length: 19 residues. The DNA of the CDR3 is TGTGCCAGCAGCCCGTGGACAGGACTAGCGGGAGCGGGGCAAGAGACCCAGTACTTC. Translating it yields CASSPWTGLAGAGQETQYF. Full variable domain (remainder filled in from reference TRBV7-9 and TRBJ2-5): DTGVSQNPRHKITKRGQNVTFRCDPISEHNRLYWYRQTLGQGPEFLTYFQNEAQLEKSRLLSDRFSAERPKGSFSTLEIQRTEQGDSAMYLCASSPWTGLAGAGQETQYFGPGTRLLVL.

CDR3 loop: CASSFTSGRTSSYNEQFF. CDR3 sequence (DNA): TGTGCCAGCAGTTTCACTAGCGGGAGGACCAGCTCCTACAATGAGCAGTTCTTC. V is TRBV28 and J is TRBJ2-1, with 12 bases fitting TRBD2. Germline V gives CDR1 MDHEN, CDR2 SYDVKM. The J segment lost 0 bases and the V segment lost 3 bases, leaving 6 bases of the junction unmatched. The CDR3 is made up of 18 amino acids.

The sample holds one count of this clone. This sequence joins TRBV6-5 and TRBJ1-1; D gene ambiguous. Germline V gene data show CDR1 as MNHEY and CDR2 as SVGAGI. Trimming shortened V by 4 bases and J by 4 bases, and 10 bases separated the two germline ends. The CDR3 loop spans 13 amino acids. The CDR3 sequence is CASSSQRSTEAFF. In DNA, the CDR3 is TGTGCCAGCAGTTCCCAGAGGAGCACTGAAGCTTTCTTT.

The rearrangement links TRBV27 to TRBJ2-1, with 8 nucleotides matching TRBD2. Germline-derived CDR1 and CDR2 are MNHEY and SMNVEV (reference sequence). Trimming cost V 3 bases and J 3 bases; bases outside gene matches: 7. This CDR3 comprises 16 residues. In DNA form, the CDR3 reads TGTGCCAGCAGTTTGTCTATTGGGACTAGCTACAATGAGCAGTTCTTC. Residues: CASSLSIGTSYNEQFF.

This sequence joins TRBV6-1 and TRBJ2-3; 8 bases line up with TRBD1. Trimming at V came to 6 bases and at J to 1 base, leaving 3 bases not matched to a gene. CDR1 and CDR2 from the germline V gene are MNHNS and SASEGT. The CDR3 has 14 residues. The DNA for the CDR3 is TGTGCCAGCAGGGTGGGACAGGGCACAGATACGCAGTATTTT. Its protein is CASRVGQGTDTQYF.

This chain links TRBV10-3 with TRBJ2-3; 11 bases map to TRBD2. The germline V gene has CDR1 ENHRY and CDR2 SYGVKD. V lost 3 bases to trimming and J lost 3 bases; unmatched junction nucleotides: 2. The CDR3 covers 15 residues. The CDR3 loop is CAISETSGRTDTQYF. CDR3 in DNA: TGTGCCATCAGTGAAACTAGCGGGAGAACAGATACGCAGTATTTT.

The chain carries TRBV6-1 and TRBJ1-2; the D gene is possibly TRBD1 (6 bases). From germline, CDR1 is MNHNS and CDR2 SASEGT. The V end was cut by 7 bases, the J end by 1 base, with 16 bases between. CDR3 length: 15 amino acids. CDR3 sequence (DNA): TGTGCCAGCACTCAAAAGGGGGTAAATAACTATGGCTACACCTTC. Amino acid sequence: CASTQKGVNNYGYTF.

This rearrangement joins TRBV9 to TRBJ2-3; 10 bases are a match to TRBD2. The V gene end was trimmed by 4 bases and the J gene end by 8 bases; junction bases not matched to a gene: 16. Germline loops: CDR1 SGDLS, CDR2 YYNGEE. The CDR3 is made up of 17 amino acids. CDR3 region: CASSPSGTSALNFTQYF. The CDR3 coding sequence is TGTGCCAGCAGCCCCTCCGGGACTAGCGCTCTAAATTTTACGCAGTATTTT.

The V gene is TRBV11-3, the J gene TRBJ2-3; 10 positions match TRBD1. Germline V CDR1 and CDR2: SGHNT, YENEEA. V lost 4 bases and J lost 2; bases outside the gene matches: 3. The CDR3 is made up of 15 amino acids. Here the CDR3 reads CASSSGQGPTDTQYF. The CDR3 DNA is TGTGCCAGCAGCTCGGGACAGGGGCCCACAGATACGCAGTATTTT.

The chain is built from TRBV5-1 and TRBJ1-1, with 8 bases lining up with TRBD1. The V gene end was trimmed by 5 bases and the J gene end by 0 bases; junction bases not matched to a gene: 6. The CDR3 has 15 amino acids. CDR1 is SGHRS, CDR2 YFSETQ, per germline. The CDR3 sequence: CASRRTGSMNTEAFF. The DNA for the CDR3 is TGCGCCAGCAGAAGGACAGGGTCTATGAACACTGAAGCTTTCTTT.